This T cell receptor beta chain was sequenced during a study of blood T cell repertoires in COVID-19. The method was immunoSEQ multiplex PCR; TCRdb's version includes in-frame clones alone and lacks a portion of them. The sample gives tens of thousands of clones, around 86% of which show up once; approximately 11% is in the top ten. V lost 8 bases to trimming and J lost 3 bases; unmatched junction nucleotides: 12. This CDR3 has 15 amino acids. Germline V gives CDR1 MDHEN, CDR2 SYDVKM. Sequencing input: peripheral blood. The chain has TRBV28 and TRBJ1-1; 7 nucleotides agree with TRBD1. The receptor was derived from a man between 70 and 80 years old with active or convalescent COVID-19. CDR3 nucleotide sequence: TGTGCCAGCCGTCCTCAGGGGGTAGGGGACACTGAAGCTTTCTTT. It codes for CASRPQGVGDTEAFF.